This is a list of T cell receptor beta chains from one sample in a study of cytomegalovirus exposure and HLA in healthy donors. Generated by immunoSEQ multiplex PCR, the TCRdb table keeps only in-frame clones and is missing some. The sample carries 170,000 or so clones, 83% recorded once. The specimen sequenced was PBMCs. The origin of the receptors is a middle-aged man in good health and CMV-seronegative. Each CDR3 is given with its conserved first and last residue. The D gene is left open where the match is weak. A clone size is listed for some rows: how often the clone was seen (once, few, many), or a class if it is expanded.

TRBJ1-5,.,TRBV6-1,.,CASSGYRYSNQPQHF,TGTGCCAGCAGTGGATACAGGTATAGCAATCAGCCCCAGCATTTT
TRBJ2-7,few,TRBV4-3,.,CASSPDRTPYEQYF,TGCGCCAGCAGCCCAGACAGGACTCCCTACGAGCAGTACTTC
TRBJ1-5,.,TRBV19,.,CASSMDSYSNQPQHF,TGTGCCAGTAGTATGGACAGTTATAGCAATCAGCCCCAGCATTTT
TRBJ2-2,.,TRBV7-3,TRBD2,CASSLTSGGATGELFF,TGTGCCAGCAGCTTAACCAGCGGGGGTGCGACCGGGGAGCTGTTTTTT
TRBJ1-1,.,TRBV5-6,.,CASSLTNVWDTEAFF,TGTGCCAGCAGCTTGACTAACGTCTGGGACACTGAAGCTTTCTTT
TRBJ1-2,.,TRBV27,TRBD1,CASSYRDREFYGYTF,TGTGCCAGCAGTTACCGGGACAGGGAGTTTTATGGCTACACCTTC
TRBJ2-3,.,TRBV19,.,CASSMYSGWRDTQYF,TGTGCCAGTAGTATGTACAGTGGCTGGAGGGATACGCAGTATTTT
TRBJ2-3,.,TRBV7-2,TRBD2,CASSLAPSGRDTQYF,TGTGCCAGCAGCTTAGCCCCTAGCGGGAGGGATACGCAGTATTTT
TRBJ1-2,.,TRBV6-5,.,CASSYGHEYGYTF,TGTGCCAGCAGTTACGGACACGAGTATGGCTACACCTTC
TRBJ2-1,.,TRBV29-1,.,CSVGHDNEQFF,TGCAGCGTCGGTCACGACAATGAGCAGTTCTTC
TRBJ1-4,.,TRBV9,TRBD1,CASSLGQGASANEKLFF,TGTGCCAGCAGCCTGGGACAGGGGGCGTCGGCTAATGAAAAACTGTTTTTT
TRBJ2-2,once,TRBV7-6,TRBD1,CASSARTGDTGELFF,TGTGCCAGCAGCGCCCGGACAGGGGACACCGGGGAGCTGTTTTTT
TRBJ2-7,.,TRBV7-2,TRBD2,CASSVGGGVSSYEQYF,TGTGCCAGCAGCGTAGGTGGGGGGGTATCATCCTACGAGCAGTACTTC
TRBJ1-5,.,TRBV5-1,.,CASSLLGGAGQPQHF,TGCGCCAGCAGCCTATTAGGAGGGGCGGGTCAGCCCCAGCATTTT
TRBJ2-2,.,TRBV21-1,.,CASSTWDRGSGELFF,TGTGCCAGCAGCACCTGGGACAGGGGGTCCGGGGAGCTGTTTTTT
TRBJ2-3,.,TRBV29-1,.,CSVDDLGPTDTQYF,TGCAGCGTTGATGACCTTGGGCCCACAGATACGCAGTATTTT
TRBJ1-4,.,TRBV28,TRBD1,CASGTVNEKLFF,TGTGCCAGCGGGACAGTTAATGAAAAACTGTTTTTT
TRBJ2-1,.,TRBV5-1,TRBD2,CASSSTLAGGQGEQFF,TGCGCCAGCAGCTCCACTCTAGCGGGAGGGCAGGGTGAGCAGTTCTTC
TRBJ2-7,.,TRBV5-4,.,CASTSTGSYEQYF,TGTGCCAGCACCTCGACAGGTTCCTACGAGCAGTACTTC
TRBJ2-7,.,TRBV7-8,TRBD2,CASTPVAGGPHEQYF,TGTGCCAGCACCCCCGTAGCGGGAGGGCCCCACGAGCAGTACTTC
TRBJ1-2,.,TRBV7-6,.,CASSLVAQGHGYTF,TGTGCCAGCAGCTTAGTAGCCCAGGGGCATGGCTACACCTTC
TRBJ2-2,.,TRBV28,TRBD2,CASSSSLAGMNTGELFF,TGTGCCAGCAGTTCTTCTCTAGCGGGGATGAACACCGGGGAGCTGTTTTTT
TRBJ1-5,.,TRBV2,.,CASSRDSQNQPQHF,TGTGCCAGCAGTCGGGACTCGCAAAATCAGCCCCAGCATTTT
TRBJ2-5,once,TRBV6-1,.,CASSVGLLGETQYF,TGTGCCAGCAGTGTAGGACTTTTAGGGGAGACCCAGTACTTC
TRBJ1-1,.,TRBV6-5,.,CASSATGRVGTEAFF,TGTGCCAGCAGTGCGACAGGCCGCGTGGGCACTGAAGCTTTCTTT
TRBJ1-5,.,TRBV18,TRBD1,CASSSDRVSNQPQHF,TGTGCCAGCTCATCCGACAGGGTTAGCAATCAGCCCCAGCATTTT
TRBJ2-7,.,TRBV7-3,TRBD1,CASSPQGGLRYEQYF,TGTGCCAGCAGTCCACAGGGGGGATTAAGATACGAGCAGTACTTC
TRBJ2-7,.,TRBV11-1,.,CASSYGVTYEQYF,TGTGCCAGCAGCTACGGGGTAACCTACGAGCAGTACTTC
TRBJ1-1,.,TRBV27,TRBD1,CASSSGQVPTEAFF,TGTGCCAGCAGTTCCGGACAGGTCCCGACTGAAGCTTTCTTT
TRBJ1-3,.,TRBV6-5,.,CASRDIPLSGNTIYF,TGTGCCAGCAGGGACATTCCTCTCTCTGGAAACACCATATATTTT
TRBJ1-2,.,TRBV10-3,.,CAISAIRPGGGGYGYTF,TGTGCCATCAGTGCGATCCGTCCGGGGGGGGGTGGCTATGGCTACACCTTC
TRBJ2-2,.,TRBV15,TRBD1,CATSSPPGQGNPGELFF,TGTGCCACCAGTTCTCCGCCGGGACAGGGGAATCCCGGGGAGCTGTTTTTT
TRBJ1-2,.,TRBV10-3,TRBD1,CATALTGANYGYTF,TGTGCCACCGCGTTGACAGGGGCTAACTATGGCTACACCTTC
TRBJ2-3,.,TRBV29-1,TRBD2,CSVAGDGTDTQYF,TGCAGCGTAGCGGGAGATGGCACAGATACGCAGTATTTT
TRBJ2-7,.,TRBV6-5,.,CASSYSAGPPYEQYF,TGTGCCAGCAGTTACTCCGCGGGGCCCCCCTACGAGCAGTACTTC
TRBJ2-7,.,TRBV7-2,.,CASSLAGSSYEQYF,TGTGCCAGCAGCTTAGCCGGGAGCTCCTACGAGCAGTACTTC
TRBJ1-4,.,TRBV7-2,.,CASSFLRNEKLFF,TGTGCCAGCAGCTTCCTCCGGAATGAAAAACTGTTTTTT
TRBJ1-4,.,TRBV27,.,CASSPATNEKLFF,TGTGCCAGCAGTCCAGCAACTAATGAAAAACTGTTTTTT
TRBJ1-1,.,TRBV9,.,CASSDKGRMNTEAFF,TGTGCCAGCAGCGATAAGGGGCGCATGAACACTGAAGCTTTCTTT
TRBJ2-1,.,TRBV7-9,.,CASSGPVRDEQFF,TGTGCCAGCTCAGGGCCCGTAAGGGATGAGCAGTTCTTC
TRBJ1-2,few,TRBV5-6,.,CASSRNRVNYGYTF,TGTGCCAGCAGCCGTAACAGGGTTAACTATGGCTACACCTTC
TRBJ2-7,once,TRBV28,.,CASKTRVPYEQYF,TGTGCCAGCAAAACCAGGGTACCCTACGAGCAGTACTTC